The subject of this entry is one T cell receptor beta chain. This clone came up a few times. Its specific antigen is unknown. The CDR3 goes on 3 residues after the read ends, and that part is filled in from the germline J gene. Standard criteria were used to diagnose CVID, namely serum IgG, IgA and/or IgM reduced below the normal range together with specific antibody deficiency. There were over 40 subjects in the CVID group (about 29 male and roughly 15 female), ranging in age from about 8 to 64 years, with a mean age of around 39. Most of the CVID patients and most of the healthy controls were of Caucasian heritage. At the time of study participation, every CVID subject had been on replacement immunoglobulin therapy for one year or longer. At blood collection, none of the CVID subjects was ill or on immunomodulatory or immunosuppressive medication. Heparinized peripheral whole blood samples of roughly 5 to 8.5 ml were obtained from each donor. Genomic DNA from adults with common variable immune deficiency (CVID) and from healthy adult controls was used to sequence TCRbeta CDR3 repertoires. Diluted blood was density-centrifuged over Hypaque 1077 or Ficoll-Paque to isolate peripheral blood mononuclear cells. Genomic DNA was obtained from unsorted mononuclear cells using either Qiagen column purification or a centrifugation-based method.

CVID samples and control samples contributed equivalent amounts of genomic DNA as sequencing input. For every sample, a 60 bp segment covering the rearranged TCRbeta CDR3 region was amplified and then sequenced. The immunoSEQ assay, a bias-corrected multiplex PCR combined with high-throughput sequencing, was used to amplify TCRbeta. Regarding the original processing steps: Every unique nucleotide sequence counted as a clone and was annotated with V, D and J genes, copy number and frequency. Sequences were labeled productive if in frame, and non-productive if out of frame or containing stop codons. As previously described, clonality was calculated on the basis of Shannon's entropy. The predicted amino acid sequences of productive clones were used to derive mean CDR3 Kyte-Doolittle hydropathy. Scaled V gene usage was hierarchically clustered using Manhattan distance and complete linkage with the R hclust function. Sharing of clones by CDR3 amino acid sequence was evaluated by resampling 12 repertoires per group over 100 rounds. Repertoires were searched for 60 to 80 published EBV-specific and a few hundred published CMV-specific TCRbeta sequences. Analysis left out a couple of CVID samples that produced under 10,000 sequences, so around 40 CVID repertoires remained. Imported from immuneACCESS, the table was reduced by TCRdb to in-frame sequences with V and J called. These copies leave out some clones; in studies compared against another copy, an unresolved V gene accounts for under half, and the cause of the remainder is not known. Clone size and the V and J calls come from that table; the DNA yielded D and trimming. For this sample, roughly 7,300 clones appear and none is a singleton. The ten largest clones add up to 20% to 25% of the sample.

The data stem from a study of T cell clonality in common variable immunodeficiency (dated by TCRdb to the mid-2010s). General findings and caveats noted by the study authors: It was noted by the authors that sequencing of the repertoires of T cell subpopulations would be needed to clarify the cause of the increased clonality in CVID. CVID subjects shared fewer TCRbeta clones with each other than healthy controls did (p < 0.0001). TCRbeta clonality was higher in CVID subjects than in healthy controls (t-test p = 0.018), and the increase was most characteristic of about a third of subjects. Differences among patients in the CVID cohort limited the correlations between repertoire features and clinical complications. CVID TCRbeta sequences were reported to have fewer deletions and N-nucleotide insertions and to lack highly modified clones with 13 or more V deletions. Even though DNA input was equal, the average per sample came to roughly 80,000 unique sequences for controls compared with roughly 30,000 for CVID samples.

The CDR3 runs 16 amino acids, cysteine and phenylalanine included. The DNA shown is the part of the CDR3 that was read: 39 bases, in frame from base 1. CDR1 is given as LNHDA and CDR2 as SQIVND, both from the germline V gene (reference sequence). The material sequenced was peripheral blood mononuclear cells. The TCR originated in a human donor with common variable immunodeficiency. The sequence is built from TRBV19 and TRBJ2-6, with a weak D call of TRBD1 (6 bases match). The CDR3 protein sequence reads: CASSITWTPEGGVLTF. The DNA read from the CDR3 is TGTGCCAGTAGTATAACATGGACACCTGAAGGGGGTGTC.